This T cell receptor beta chain appears in the sequencing data of a study of T cells of healthy individuals. This CDR3 region has 14 residues. The ends lost 4 bases at V and 5 bases at J; junction bases unmatched: 7. CDR1 is SNHLY, CDR2 FYNNEI, per germline. This clonotype was picked up a small number of times. One entry per CDR3 protein, called by TCRdb with MiXCR from the 5' RACE reads. The table records roughly 76,000 distinct CDR3 sequences, about 5.5% of them present only once. The rearrangement joins TRBV2 to TRBJ1-1, with 7 bases fitting TRBD1. The TCR sequence derives from a female donor in good health. The CDR3 sequence is CASSARGGGTEAFF. The CDR3, as DNA: TGTGCCAGCAGTGCCAGGGGGGGAGGGACTGAAGCTTTCTTT. Combining the CDR3 with reference TRBV2 and TRBJ1-1 gives the whole variable domain EPEVTQTPSHQVTQMGQEVILRCVPISNHLYFYWYRQILGQKVEFLVSFYNNEISEKSEIFDDQFSVERPDGSNFTLKIRSTKLEDSAMYFCASSARGGGTEAFFGQGTRLTVV.